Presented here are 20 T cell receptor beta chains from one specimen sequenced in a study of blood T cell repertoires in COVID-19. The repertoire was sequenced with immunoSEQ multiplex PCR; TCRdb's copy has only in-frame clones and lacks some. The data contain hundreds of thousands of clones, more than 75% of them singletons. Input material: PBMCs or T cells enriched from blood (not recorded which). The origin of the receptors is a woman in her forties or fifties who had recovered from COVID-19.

This CDR3 is CASSPARGSYNEQFF. DNA of the CDR3: TGCGCCAGCAGCCCCGCTAGGGGCAGTTACAATGAGCAGTTCTTC. The rearrangement uses TRBV5-1 and TRBJ2-1; D might be TRBD1 (5 bases). This CDR3 spans 15 amino acids. Germline V gives CDR1 SGHRS, CDR2 YFSETQ. V was shortened by 4 bases and J by 4 bases, with 15 bases between the two germline ends. Filled out from reference TRBV5-1 and TRBJ2-1, the complete variable domain reads KAGVTQTPRYLIKTRGQQVTLSCSPISGHRSVSWYQQTPGQGLQFLFEYFSETQRNKGNFPGRFSGRQFSNSRSEMNVSTLELGDSALYLCASSPARGSYNEQFFGPGTRLTVL.

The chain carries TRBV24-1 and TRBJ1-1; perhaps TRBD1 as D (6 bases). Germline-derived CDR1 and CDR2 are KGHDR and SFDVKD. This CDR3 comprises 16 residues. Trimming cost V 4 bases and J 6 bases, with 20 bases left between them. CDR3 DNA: TGTGCCACCAGTGACACAAACGGACAGCCGGTGGCTGAAGCTTTCTTT. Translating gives CATSDTNGQPVAEAFF.

The chain's CDR3 is CASSPQGDYGYTF. In DNA, the CDR3 is TGTGCCAGTAGTCCCCAGGGGGACTATGGCTACACCTTC. The chain carries TRBV19 and TRBJ1-2; TRBD1 matches at 7 bases. The ends lost 5 bases at V and 3 bases at J; junction bases unmatched: 3. CDR1 is LNHDA and CDR2 is SQIVND in the germline V gene (reference sequence). This CDR3 is 13 amino acids long.

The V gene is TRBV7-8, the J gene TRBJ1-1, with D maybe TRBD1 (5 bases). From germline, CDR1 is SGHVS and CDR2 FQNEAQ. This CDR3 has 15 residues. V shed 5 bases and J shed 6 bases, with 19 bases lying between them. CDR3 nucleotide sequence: TGTGCCAGCAGCCGACCCCGGGGGAGGGTAGCTGAAGCTTTCTTT. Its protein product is CASSRPRGRVAEAFF. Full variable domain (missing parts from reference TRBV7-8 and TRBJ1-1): GAGVSQSPRYKVAKRGQDVALRCDPISGHVSLFWYQQALGQGPEFLTYFQNEAQLDKSGLPSDRFFAERPEGSVSTLKIQRTQQEDSAVYLCASSRPRGRVAEAFFGQGTRLTVV.

The CDR3 DNA reads as TGTGCCAGCAGGGGACAGGGGGCCCGGGGTGAAAAACTGTTTTTT. This translates into CASRGQGARGEKLFF. The V and J genes are TRBV2 and TRBJ1-4, with 12 bases identical to TRBD1. The V gene's germline CDR1 is SNHLY and CDR2 FYNNEI. V was clipped by 6 bases and J by 7 bases; unmatched bases: 6. The CDR3 spans 15 residues.

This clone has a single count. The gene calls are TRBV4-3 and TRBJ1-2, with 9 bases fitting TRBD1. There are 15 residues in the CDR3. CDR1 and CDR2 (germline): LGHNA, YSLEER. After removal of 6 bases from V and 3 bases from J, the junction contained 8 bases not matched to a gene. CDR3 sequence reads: CASSLTGGADYGYTF. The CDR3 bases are TGCGCCAGCAGTCTCACAGGGGGCGCAGACTATGGCTACACCTTC.

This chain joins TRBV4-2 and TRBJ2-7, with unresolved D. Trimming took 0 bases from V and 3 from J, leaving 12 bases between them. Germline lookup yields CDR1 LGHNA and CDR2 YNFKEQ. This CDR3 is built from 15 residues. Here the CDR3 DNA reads TGTGCCAGCAGCCAAGACCCCGACTCATACTACGAGCAGTACTTC. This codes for CASSQDPDSYYEQYF.

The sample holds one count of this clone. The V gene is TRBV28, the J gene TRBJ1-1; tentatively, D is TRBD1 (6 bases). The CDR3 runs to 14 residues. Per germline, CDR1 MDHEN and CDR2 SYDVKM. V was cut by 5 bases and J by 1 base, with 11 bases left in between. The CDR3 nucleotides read TGTGCCAGCAGTGCCGGGACACCGAACACTGAAGCTTTCTTT. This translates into CASSAGTPNTEAFF.

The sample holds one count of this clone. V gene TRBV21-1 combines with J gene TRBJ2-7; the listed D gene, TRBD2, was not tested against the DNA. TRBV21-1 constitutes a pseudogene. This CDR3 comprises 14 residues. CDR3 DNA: TGTCGAAGGGGGGGGCAGCCGAGCTCCTACGAGCAGTACTTC. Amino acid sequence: CRRGGQPSSYEQYF.

The CDR3 coding sequence is TGTGCCACCAGTGATTTGAATCTCGGTCAGGGGGGAGAGACCCAGTACTTC. Protein: CATSDLNLGQGGETQYF. The chain joins TRBV24-1 to TRBJ2-5; a possible D gene is TRBD1 (7 bases). CDR1 KGHDR and CDR2 SFDVKD come from the germline V gene. V lost 0 bases, J lost 4 bases, and 17 bases lay in between. This CDR3 is built from 17 residues.

The CDR3 loop is CASSRYRGLGGTEAFF. The CDR3 nucleotides are TGTGCCAGCAGCCGTTACAGGGGGCTGGGGGGCACTGAAGCTTTCTTT. The chain carries TRBV14 and TRBJ1-1; 9 bases align to TRBD1. V gave up 4 bases and J gave up 4 bases; unmatched junction bases: 10. Germline CDR1 SGHDN, CDR2 FVKESK. The CDR3 loop spans 16 amino acids.

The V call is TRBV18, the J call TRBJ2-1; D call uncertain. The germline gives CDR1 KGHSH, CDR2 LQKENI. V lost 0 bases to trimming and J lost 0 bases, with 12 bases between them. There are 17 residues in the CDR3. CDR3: CASSPPYSQSSYNEQFF. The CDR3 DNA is TGTGCCAGCTCACCACCGTACAGTCAGAGCTCCTACAATGAGCAGTTCTTC.

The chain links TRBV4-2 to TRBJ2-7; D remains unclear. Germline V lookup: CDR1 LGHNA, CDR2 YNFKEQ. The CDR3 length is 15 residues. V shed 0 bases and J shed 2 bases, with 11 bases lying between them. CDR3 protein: CASSQDQGGPYEQYF. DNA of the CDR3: TGTGCCAGCAGCCAAGATCAAGGCGGTCCCTACGAGCAGTACTTC.

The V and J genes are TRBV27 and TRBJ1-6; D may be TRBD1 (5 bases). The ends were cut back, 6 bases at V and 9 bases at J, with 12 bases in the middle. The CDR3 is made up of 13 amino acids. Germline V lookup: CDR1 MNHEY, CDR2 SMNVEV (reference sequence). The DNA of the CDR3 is TGTGCCAGCAGGGGCAGGGTGGGTTCACCCCTCCACTTT. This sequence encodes CASRGRVGSPLHF.

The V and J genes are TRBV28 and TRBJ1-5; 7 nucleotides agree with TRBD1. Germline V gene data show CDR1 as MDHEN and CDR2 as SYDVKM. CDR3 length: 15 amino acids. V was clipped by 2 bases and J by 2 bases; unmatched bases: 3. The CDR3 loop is CASSLPTGGNQPQHF. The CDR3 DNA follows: TGTGCCAGCAGTTTACCTACAGGGGGCAATCAGCCCCAGCATTTT.

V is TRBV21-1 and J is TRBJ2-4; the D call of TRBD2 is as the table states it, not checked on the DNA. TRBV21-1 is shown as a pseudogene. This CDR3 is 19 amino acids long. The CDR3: CASSSSGTSGNGAKNIQYF. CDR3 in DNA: TGTGCCAGCAGCTCCTCCGGGACTAGCGGGAATGGGGCCAAAAACATTCAGTACTTC.

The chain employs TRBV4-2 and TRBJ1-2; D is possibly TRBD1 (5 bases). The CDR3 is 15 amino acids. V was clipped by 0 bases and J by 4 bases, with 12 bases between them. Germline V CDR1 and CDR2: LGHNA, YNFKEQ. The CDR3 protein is CASSQEWGPGYGYTF. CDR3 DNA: TGTGCCAGCAGCCAAGAATGGGGCCCTGGCTATGGCTACACCTTC.

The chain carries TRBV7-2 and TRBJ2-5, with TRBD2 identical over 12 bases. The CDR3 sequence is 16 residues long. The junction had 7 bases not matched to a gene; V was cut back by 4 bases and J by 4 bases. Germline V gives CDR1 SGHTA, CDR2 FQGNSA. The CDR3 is CASSWTSGALLETQYF. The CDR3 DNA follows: TGTGCCAGCAGCTGGACTAGCGGGGCGTTATTAGAGACCCAGTACTTC.

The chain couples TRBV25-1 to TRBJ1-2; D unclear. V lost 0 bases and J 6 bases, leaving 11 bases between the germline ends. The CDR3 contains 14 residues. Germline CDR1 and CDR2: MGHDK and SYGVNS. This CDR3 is CASSEYGWVDGYTF. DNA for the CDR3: TGTGCCAGCAGTGAATACGGGTGGGTCGATGGCTACACCTTC.

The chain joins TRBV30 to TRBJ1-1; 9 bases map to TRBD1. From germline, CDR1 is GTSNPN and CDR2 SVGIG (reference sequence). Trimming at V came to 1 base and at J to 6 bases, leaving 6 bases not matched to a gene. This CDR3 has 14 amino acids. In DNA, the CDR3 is TGTGCCTGGAGTGCCGGGACAGGGCTCTCTGAAGCTTTCTTT. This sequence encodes CAWSAGTGLSEAFF.